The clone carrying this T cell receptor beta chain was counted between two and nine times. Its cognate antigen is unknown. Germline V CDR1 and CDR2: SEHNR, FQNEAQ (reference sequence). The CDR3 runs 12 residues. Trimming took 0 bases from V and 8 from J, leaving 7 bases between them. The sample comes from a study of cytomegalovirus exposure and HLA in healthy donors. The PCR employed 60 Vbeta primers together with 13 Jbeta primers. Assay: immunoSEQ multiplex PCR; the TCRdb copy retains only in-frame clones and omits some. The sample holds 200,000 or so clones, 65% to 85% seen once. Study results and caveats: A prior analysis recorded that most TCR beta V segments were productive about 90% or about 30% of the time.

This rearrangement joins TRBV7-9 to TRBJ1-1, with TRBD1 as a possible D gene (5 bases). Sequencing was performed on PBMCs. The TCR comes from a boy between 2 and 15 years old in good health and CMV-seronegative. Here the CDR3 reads CASSLAGGEAFF. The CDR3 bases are TGTGCCAGCAGCTTAGCGGGGGGAGAAGCTTTCTTT.